This T cell receptor (beta chain) was profiled in a study of beta chain features in type 1 diabetes. Whole-study findings and limits: Shortening of TCRB CDR3s, moderate but significant, appeared in all four CD4+ subsets of Type 1 diabetes patients.

This clone came up a few times. The antigen is undetermined. The CDR3 length is 15 residues. From germline, CDR1 is ENHRY and CDR2 SYGVKD. Between the trimmed V and J ends, which lost 8 bases and 0 bases, there was a span of 15 bases. Reverse transcription of all isolated RNA meant that expressed TCRB transcripts were sequenced. Clones were sequenced by immunoSEQ multiplex PCR, and TCRdb holds only the in-frame ones, with some missing. The sample lists about 260,000 clones, 20% to 25% occurring once. Cell sorting via CD45RO/CCR7/CD25/CD127/CD95/CD27 was performed to obtain CD4+ naive, central memory, regulatory and stem cell-like memory cells.

V gene TRBV10-3 combines with J gene TRBJ2-3; D may be TRBD1 (6 bases). The sample was naive CD4+ T cells from blood. The receptor's source is a woman younger than 45 with type 1 diabetes. The DNA for the CDR3 is TGTGCCATCGACTGGCAGGGGATTAGCACAGATACGCAGTATTTT. Its translation is CAIDWQGISTDTQYF.